Shown below are 5 T cell receptor beta chains from a single sample sequenced in a study of blood T cell repertoires in COVID-19. Assay: immunoSEQ multiplex PCR; the TCRdb copy retains only in-frame clones and omits some. The table has under 120,000 clones, more than 80% seen once. The sequenced sample was peripheral blood. Source of these receptors: a woman older than 75 with acute or convalescent COVID-19.

The chain recombines TRBV7-6 with TRBJ2-5, with 7 bases matching TRBD1. The CDR3 consists of 14 residues. The junction had 3 bases not matched to a gene; V was cut back by 4 bases and J by 1 base. CDR1 and CDR2 (germline): SGHVS, FNYEAQ. The CDR3 DNA follows: TGTGCCAGCAGCTCGGGACAGATCCAAGAGACCCAGTACTTC. The encoded protein is CASSSGQIQETQYF.

This rearrangement joins TRBV21-1 to TRBJ2-7; TRBD1 is taken as the D call from the table, unchecked against the DNA. TRBV21-1 is shown as a pseudogene. The CDR3 runs 17 residues. The CDR3, as DNA: TGTGCCAGCAGCAAAGGATACCGGGACAGGAAGGTCTACGAGCAGTACTTC. It specifies CASSKGYRDRKVYEQYF.

The V and J genes are TRBV25-1 and TRBJ2-1; 8 bases agree with TRBD1. V shed 6 bases, J shed 1 base, and the junction held 2 bases outside the gene matches. Germline lookup yields CDR1 MGHDK and CDR2 SYGVNS. The CDR3 spans 14 residues. The CDR3 bases are TGTGCCAGCAGAACAGGGGGATCCTACAATGAGCAGTTCTTC. This encodes CASRTGGSYNEQFF.

This clone was seen only once. Other DNA variants within this sample encode the same CDR3. The CDR3 protein is CASSLGDRGKETQYF. In DNA, the CDR3 is TGTGCCAGCAGCTTAGGGGACAGGGGAAAAGAGACCCAGTACTTC. The chain has TRBV11-2 and TRBJ2-5; 10 nucleotides align to TRBD1. Germline CDR1 and CDR2: SGHAT and FQNNGV. This CDR3 is built from 15 residues. With V trimmed by 1 base and J by 3 bases, 2 bases remained unmatched.

V is TRBV5-8 and J is TRBJ2-7, with TRBD1 matching 7 bases. The CDR3 sequence is 15 residues long. The V gene end was trimmed by 2 bases and the J gene end by 7 bases; junction bases not matched to a gene: 12. Germline V CDR1 and CDR2: SGHTS, YDEGEE. CDR3 region: CASSFPRQGAREQYF. The CDR3 DNA reads as TGTGCCAGCAGCTTCCCGAGACAGGGTGCTCGGGAGCAGTACTTC.